The TCR beta chain under discussion was sequenced for a study of CD8+ T cells in alopecia areata. Background on the study: Treated individuals took tofacitinib by mouth, 5 to 10 mg twice daily.

CDR1 and CDR2 (germline): MNHNS, SASEGT. CDR3 length equals 15 residues. V dropped 6 bases and J dropped 6 bases, with 20 bases sitting between them. RNA extraction and reverse transcription yielded cDNA as sequencing template. Using immunoSEQ multiplex PCR, the repertoire was profiled, and TCRdb retains in-frame clones only, with some absent. The sample has about 210,000 clones; less than 45% are singletons. Treatment in this sample: oral pan-JAK inhibitor, 5-10 mg twice daily. Peripheral blood, together with lesional scalp punch biopsies, was collected from alopecia areata patients. This clone was observed a handful of times.

The specimen comprised CD4+ T cells sorted from blood, sampled at approximately week 36, from a patient treated with tofacitinib. The TCR sequence derives from a human donor with alopecia areata. The gene calls are TRBV6-1 and TRBJ1-2; D remains unclear. The CDR3 protein is CASSPGSEKTHGYTF. The CDR3 bases are TGTGCCAGCAGCCCGGGGAGTGAGAAAACCCATGGCTACACCTTC.